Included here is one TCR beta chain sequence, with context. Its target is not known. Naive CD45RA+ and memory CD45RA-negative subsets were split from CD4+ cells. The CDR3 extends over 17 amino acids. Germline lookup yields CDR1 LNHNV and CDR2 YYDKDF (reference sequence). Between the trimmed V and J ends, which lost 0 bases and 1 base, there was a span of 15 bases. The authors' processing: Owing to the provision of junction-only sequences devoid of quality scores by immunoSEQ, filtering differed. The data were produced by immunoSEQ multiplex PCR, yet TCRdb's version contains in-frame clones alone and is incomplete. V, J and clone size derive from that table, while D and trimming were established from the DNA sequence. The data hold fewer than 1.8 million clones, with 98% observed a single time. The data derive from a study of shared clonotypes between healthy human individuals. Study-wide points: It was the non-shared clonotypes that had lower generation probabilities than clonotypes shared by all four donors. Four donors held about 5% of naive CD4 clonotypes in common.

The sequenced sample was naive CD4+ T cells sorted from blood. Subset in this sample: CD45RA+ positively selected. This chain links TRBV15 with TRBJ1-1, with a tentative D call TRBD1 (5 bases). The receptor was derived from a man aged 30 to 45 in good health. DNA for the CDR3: TGTGCCACCAGCAGAGAGGCGGCAGGGAGAGGGAACACTGAAGCTTTCTTT. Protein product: CATSREAAGRGNTEAFF.